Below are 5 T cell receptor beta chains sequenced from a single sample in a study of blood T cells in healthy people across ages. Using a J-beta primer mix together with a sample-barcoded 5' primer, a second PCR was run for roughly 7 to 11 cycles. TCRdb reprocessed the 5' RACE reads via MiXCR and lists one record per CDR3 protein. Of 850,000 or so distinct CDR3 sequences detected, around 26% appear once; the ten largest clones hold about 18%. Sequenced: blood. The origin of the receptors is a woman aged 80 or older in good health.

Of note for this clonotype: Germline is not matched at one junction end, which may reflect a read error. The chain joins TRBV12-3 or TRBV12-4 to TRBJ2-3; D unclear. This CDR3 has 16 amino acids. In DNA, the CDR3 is TGTGCCAGCAGTTTACTGGGTAAAGGGTGGGCAGATACACAGTATTTT. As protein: CASSLLGKGWADTQYF.

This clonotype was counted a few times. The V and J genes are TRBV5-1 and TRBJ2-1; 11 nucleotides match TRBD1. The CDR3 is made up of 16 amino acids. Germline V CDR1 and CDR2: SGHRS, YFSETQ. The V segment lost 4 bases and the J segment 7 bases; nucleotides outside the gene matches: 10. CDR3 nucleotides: TGCGCCAGCAGCCGCCGTGGGACAGGGGGATCAAATGAGCAGTTCTTC. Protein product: CASSRRGTGGSNEQFF.

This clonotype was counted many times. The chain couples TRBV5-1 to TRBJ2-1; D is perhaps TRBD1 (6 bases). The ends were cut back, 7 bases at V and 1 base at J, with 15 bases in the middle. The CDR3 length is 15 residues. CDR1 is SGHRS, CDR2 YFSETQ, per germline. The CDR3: CASGPQGHSYNEQFF. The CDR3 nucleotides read TGCGCCAGCGGGCCGCAGGGGCATTCCTACAATGAGCAGTTCTTC.

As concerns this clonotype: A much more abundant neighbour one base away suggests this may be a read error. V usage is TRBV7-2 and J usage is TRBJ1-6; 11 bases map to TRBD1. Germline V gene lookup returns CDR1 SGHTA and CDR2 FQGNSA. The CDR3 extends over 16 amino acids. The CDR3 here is CACSPQGTGGNSPLHF. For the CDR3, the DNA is TGTGCCTGCAGCCCGCAAGGGACAGGGGGGAATTCACCCCTCCACTTT.

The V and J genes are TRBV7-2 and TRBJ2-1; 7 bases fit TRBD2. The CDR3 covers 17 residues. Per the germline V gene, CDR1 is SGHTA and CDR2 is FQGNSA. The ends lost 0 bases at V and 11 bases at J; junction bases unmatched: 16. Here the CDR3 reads CASSLARTGGGRNKQFF. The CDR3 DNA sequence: TGTGCCAGCAGCTTAGCTAGGACTGGCGGGGGACGAAATAAGCAGTTCTTC. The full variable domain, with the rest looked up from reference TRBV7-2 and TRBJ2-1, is GAGVSQSPSNKVTEKGKDVELRCDPISGHTALYWYRQSLGQGLEFLIYFQGNSAPDKSGLPSDRFSAERTGGSVSTLTIQRTQQEDSAVYLCASSLARTGGGRNKQFFGPGTRLTVL.